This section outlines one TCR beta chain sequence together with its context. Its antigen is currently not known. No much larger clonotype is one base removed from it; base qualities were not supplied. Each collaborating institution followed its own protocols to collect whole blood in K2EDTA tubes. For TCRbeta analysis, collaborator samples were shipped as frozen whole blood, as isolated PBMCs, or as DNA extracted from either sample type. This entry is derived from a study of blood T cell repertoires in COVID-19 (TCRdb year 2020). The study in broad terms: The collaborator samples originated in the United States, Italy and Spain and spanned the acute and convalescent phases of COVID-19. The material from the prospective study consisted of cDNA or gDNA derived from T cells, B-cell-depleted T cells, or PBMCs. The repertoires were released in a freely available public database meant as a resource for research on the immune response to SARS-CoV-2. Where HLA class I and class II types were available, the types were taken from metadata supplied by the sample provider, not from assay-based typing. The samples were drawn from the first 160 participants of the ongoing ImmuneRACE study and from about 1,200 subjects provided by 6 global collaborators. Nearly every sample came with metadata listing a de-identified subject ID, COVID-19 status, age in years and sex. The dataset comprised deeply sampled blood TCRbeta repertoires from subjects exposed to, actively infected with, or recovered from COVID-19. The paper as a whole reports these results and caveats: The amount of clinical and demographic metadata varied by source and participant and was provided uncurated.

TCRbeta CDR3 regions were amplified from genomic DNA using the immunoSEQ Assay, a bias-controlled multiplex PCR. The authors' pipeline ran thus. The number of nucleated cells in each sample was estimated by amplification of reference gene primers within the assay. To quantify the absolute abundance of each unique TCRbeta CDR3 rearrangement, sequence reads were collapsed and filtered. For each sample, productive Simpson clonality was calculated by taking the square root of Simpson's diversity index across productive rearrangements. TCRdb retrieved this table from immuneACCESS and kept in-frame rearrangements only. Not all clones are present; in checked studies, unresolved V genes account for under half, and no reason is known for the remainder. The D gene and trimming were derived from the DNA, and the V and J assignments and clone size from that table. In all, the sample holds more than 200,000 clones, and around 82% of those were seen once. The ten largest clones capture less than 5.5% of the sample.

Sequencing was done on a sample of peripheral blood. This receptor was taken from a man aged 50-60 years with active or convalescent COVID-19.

CDR3 reads: CASSFQDRDYGYTF. The nucleotide sequence reads as follows: TGTGCCAGCAGCTTCCAGGACAGGGACTATGGCTACACCTTC. Recombination linked TRBV7-4 to TRBJ1-2; 8 junctional bases match TRBD1. According to the germline V gene, CDR1 reads SGHVT and CDR2 reads SQSDAQ. Its CDR3 holds 14 amino acids, cysteine through phenylalanine. Only CDR3 DNA is held: 42 bases, read in frame from base 1. For this chain, trimming is 3 bases at the V end and 3 bases at the J end, and the number of junction bases without a gene match is 3. The CDR3, completed at both ends by the reference TRBV7-4 and TRBJ1-2 genes, gives the full variable domain GAGVSQSPRYKVAKRGRDVALRCDSISGHVTLYWYRQTLGQGSEVLTYSQSDAQRDKSGRPSGRFSAERPERSVSTLKIQRTEQGDSAVYLCASSFQDRDYGYTFGSGTRLTVV.